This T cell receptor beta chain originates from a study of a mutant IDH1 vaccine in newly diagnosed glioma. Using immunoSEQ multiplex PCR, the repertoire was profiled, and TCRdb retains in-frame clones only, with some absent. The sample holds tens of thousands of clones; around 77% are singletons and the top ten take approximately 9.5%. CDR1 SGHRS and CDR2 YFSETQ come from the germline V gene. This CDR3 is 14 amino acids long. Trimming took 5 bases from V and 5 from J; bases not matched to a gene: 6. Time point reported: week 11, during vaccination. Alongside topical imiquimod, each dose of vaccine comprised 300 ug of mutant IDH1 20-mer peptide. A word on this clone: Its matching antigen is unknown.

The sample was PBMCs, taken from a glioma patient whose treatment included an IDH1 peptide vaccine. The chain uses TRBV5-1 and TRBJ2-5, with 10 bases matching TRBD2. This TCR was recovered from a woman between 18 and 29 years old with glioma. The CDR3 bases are TGCGCCAGCAGAACAGCGGGGGGGCGGGAGACCCAGTACTTC. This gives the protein CASRTAGGRETQYF.